Sequencing of this TCR beta chain was carried out in a study of cytomegalovirus exposure and HLA in healthy donors. V lost 1 base, J lost 5 bases, and 6 bases stayed unmatched. CDR1 is SGDLS, CDR2 YYNGEE, per germline. CDR3 length: 16 residues. Clones were sequenced by immunoSEQ multiplex PCR, and TCRdb holds only the in-frame ones, with some missing. The sample lists about 82,000 clones, about 92% occurring once. The source material was PBMCs. The receptor was derived from a man between 18 and 35 years old in good health and CMV-seronegative. The gene calls are TRBV9 and TRBJ1-1; 12 nucleotides line up with TRBD1. CDR3 in DNA: TGTGCCAGCAGCGTATCGGGACAGGGGGCGCGGACTGAAGCTTTCTTT. It translates to CASSVSGQGARTEAFF.